These T cell receptor beta chains were read from a single sample in a study of T-cell reconstitution after alpha-beta-depleted transplantation in children. MiXCR, run by TCRdb on the PCR reads, gives a single entry per CDR3 protein. Of about 600,000 distinct CDR3 sequences in the sample, about 10% were seen once. The starting material was PBMCs from the stem cell graft donor, obtained from the stem cell graft. The receptors stem from a human donor who donated a stem cell graft to a child with acute myeloid leukemia. The CDR3 runs from the conserved cysteine through the conserved F or W. Fields, in order: D gene, V gene, clone size, CDR3 length, J gene, CDR3 DNA, CDR3 protein. D genes are given only for firm matches. Only part of the rows carry a size: once, few, many, or a class if the clone is expanded.

>TRBD2|TRBV19|-|19|TRBJ2-1
TGTGCCAGTAGTATAGACCCCTTGCGTAGACTAGCGGGGAACAATGAGCAGTTCTTC
CASSIDPLRRLAGNNEQFF
>-|TRBV2|many|15|TRBJ2-4
TGTGCCAGCAGTGATTGGCGACTTAGAGCCAACATTCAGTACTTC
CASSDWRLRANIQYF
>-|TRBV10-3|many|13|TRBJ2-1
TGTGCCATCAGTGAGCGTGGTTACAATGAGCAGTTCTTC
CAISERGYNEQFF
>TRBD1|TRBV7-2|few|15|TRBJ2-7
TGTGCCAGCAGCTTAGGACAGGGGGGAGGCTACGAGCAGTACTTC
CASSLGQGGGYEQYF
>-|TRBV29-1|few|14|TRBJ2-3
TGCAGCGTTGAAGGACAGGAGCGCACAGATACGCAGTATTTT
CSVEGQERTDTQYF
>-|TRBV29-1|-|14|TRBJ1-1
TGCAGCGTTGCCGACCCGAACAGGCCACCTCAAGCTTTCTTT
CSVADPNRPPQAFF
>TRBD2|TRBV28|many|16|TRBJ2-4
TGTGCCAGCTCTTTTGAAGCGGGAGGGGCCAAAAACATTCAGTACTTC
CASSFEAGGAKNIQYF
>TRBD2|TRBV29-1|-|14|TRBJ2-5
TGCAGCGCCGTACTAGCGGGGCCCCGAGAGACCCAGTACTTC
CSAVLAGPRETQYF
>-|TRBV20-1|-|15|TRBJ2-3
TGCAGTGCTAGAGTCCCGGGAGTAGCGGCAAATACGCAGTATTTT
CSARVPGVAANTQYF
>-|TRBV18|-|15|TRBJ2-1
TGTGCCAGCTCACCGGGAGCGGCCGCCTACAATGAGCAGTTCTTC
CASSPGAAAYNEQFF
>TRBD1|TRBV7-8|few|15|TRBJ2-7
TGTGCCAGCAGCTTTCCCGGGACAGCTCCCTACGAGCAGTACTTC
CASSFPGTAPYEQYF
>-|TRBV5-1|-|16|TRBJ2-7
TGCGCCAGCAGCCTCATCATCGGCCACCCTAAATACGAGCAGTACTTC
CASSLIIGHPKYEQYF
>TRBD2|TRBV11-2|few|15|TRBJ2-1
TGTGCCAGCAGCTTAGACCGGACTAGCGCAAATGAGCAGTTCTTC
CASSLDRTSANEQFF
>TRBD2|TRBV28|few|16|TRBJ2-1
TGTGCCAGCCTGACCCCTACTAGCGGGAGGGCCCCTGAGCAGTTCTTC
CASLTPTSGRAPEQFF
>-|TRBV30|few|13|TRBJ1-1
TGTGCCTGGAACCCCCAGGGTTGGACTGAAGCTTTCTTT
CAWNPQGWTEAFF
>TRBD2|TRBV19|many|14|TRBJ2-7
TGTGCCAGTAGTATTCTTGCGGGAGGAGGGGAGCAGTACTTC
CASSILAGGGEQYF
>-|TRBV4-1|-|14|TRBJ2-7
TGCGCCAGCAGCGACATGGGGGTTTCGGACGAGCAGTACTTC
CASSDMGVSDEQYF
>-|TRBV25-1|many|11|TRBJ2-7
TGTGCCAGCAGTGAATTTCACGAGCAGTACTTC
CASSEFHEQYF
>-|TRBV4-3|few|15|TRBJ2-7
TGCGCCAGCAGCCAAGACCAGGGGACATCCTACGAGCAGTACTTC
CASSQDQGTSYEQYF
>-|TRBV29-1|many|13|TRBJ2-5
TGCAGCGTGGAAAAGGGGGGTCAAGAGACCCAGTACTTC
CSVEKGGQETQYF
>TRBD2|TRBV11-2|many|17|TRBJ2-2
TGTGCCAGCAGCTTAGATCTGAGCGGGGAGAACACCGGGGAGCTGTTTTTT
CASSLDLSGENTGELFF
>-|TRBV20-1|few|15|TRBJ2-3
TGCAGTGCACCCCAGACAGGGCACGGGGGAGATACGCAGTATTTT
CSAPQTGHGGDTQYF
>TRBD2|TRBV20-1|-|18|TRBJ2-5
TGCAGTGCTAGAGACCTCCATCGACTAGCGGGAGGACGAGAGACCCAGTACTTC
CSARDLHRLAGGRETQYF
>TRBD2|TRBV20-1|-|16|TRBJ2-5
TGCTGTGCTAGGGGGGCACGGGAGGGGAACCAAGAGACCCAGTACTTC
CCARGAREGNQETQYF
>TRBD2|TRBV7-2|many|16|TRBJ2-7
TGTGCCAGCAGCTTTTTTCTGGGGCAAGCGGGGATCGAGCAGTACTTC
CASSFFLGQAGIEQYF
>-|TRBV7-2|many|15|TRBJ2-2
TGTGCCAGCAGCTTCAGGACTGAGAACACCGGGGAGCTGTTTTTT
CASSFRTENTGELFF
>-|TRBV30|many|17|TRBJ2-2
TGTGCCTCGATGGGTGGGCAGGGGATGAAATCGACCGGGGAGCTGTTTTTT
CASMGGQGMKSTGELFF
>TRBD1|TRBV18|many|15|TRBJ2-1
TGTGCCAGCTCCCTAGGGACAGGGTCTACGAATGAGCAGTTCTTC
CASSLGTGSTNEQFF
>TRBD1|TRBV11-1|-|14|TRBJ2-7
TGTGCCAGCAGCCACGGACAGGCGGGCTACGAGCAGTACTTC
CASSHGQAGYEQYF
>-|TRBV7-6|few|17|TRBJ2-2
TGTGCCAGCAGCTTACCCCCCAGGGTCGTGGATCCCGGGGAGCTGTTTTTT
CASSLPPRVVDPGELFF
>-|TRBV27|few|16|TRBJ2-3
TGTGCCAGCAGTTTCCTATCCGGGACTCCCGCAGATACGCAGTATTTT
CASSFLSGTPADTQYF
>-|TRBV12-3/TRBV12-4|-|19|TRBJ2-4
TGTGCCAGCAGTTTTCGCCGGGGTCTAGAATATCATACCAAAAACATTCAGTACTTC
CASSFRRGLEYHTKNIQYF
>-|TRBV28|few|13|TRBJ2-5
TGTGCCAGCAGTTCGGACAGTCAAGAGACCCAGTACTTC
CASSSDSQETQYF
>TRBD1|TRBV3-1|many|16|TRBJ2-7
TGTGCCAGCAGCCAGACCGGGACAGGGTATACCTACGAGCAGTACTTC
CASSQTGTGYTYEQYF
>TRBD1|TRBV12-3/TRBV12-4|many|13|TRBJ1-1
TGTGCCAGCAGCCAGACAGGGAGGACTGAAGCTTTCTTT
CASSQTGRTEAFF
>-|TRBV2|-|13|TRBJ1-6
TGTGCTGGGGGAGACGGAAGAAATTCACCCCTCCACTTT
CAGGDGRNSPLHF
>-|TRBV28|many|14|TRBJ2-3
TGTGCCAGCACCCCGGGGGCCCGCACAGATACGCAGTATTTT
CASTPGARTDTQYF
>-|TRBV12-3/TRBV12-4|-|15|TRBJ1-5
TGTGCCAGCAACGTGGGGGCCCTGAGCAATCAGCCCCAGCATTTT
CASNVGALSNQPQHF
>-|TRBV7-9|many|15|TRBJ1-1
TGTGCCAGCAGCTTAGCGCCCCCAACGAACACTGAAGCTTTCTTT
CASSLAPPTNTEAFF
>TRBD1|TRBV20-1|-|13|TRBJ1-5
TGCAGTACGGGACAGGGCACGAATCAGCCCCAGCATTTT
CSTGQGTNQPQHF
>-|TRBV12-3/TRBV12-4|many|15|TRBJ2-5
TGTGCCAGCAGCCCGTTCGGGGGTTGGGCAGAGACCCAGTACTTC
CASSPFGGWAETQYF
>TRBD2|TRBV20-1|few|15|TRBJ2-1
TGCAGTGCTAGAGATGGCGGGAGGGCCTACAATGAGCAGTTCTTC
CSARDGGRAYNEQFF
>-|TRBV3-1|-|16|TRBJ2-1
TGTGCCAGCAGCCAAGATTATAAGGGGGAAAGGGGTGAGCAGTTCTTC
CASSQDYKGERGEQFF
>-|TRBV20-1|many|16|TRBJ2-1
TGCAGTGTTGGGAGGGGGGCTAGCAGCTCCTACAATGAGCAGTTCTTC
CSVGRGASSSYNEQFF
>-|TRBV4-3|few|14|TRBJ2-2
TGCGCCAGCAGCCAGGAGGCGCTCACCGGGGAGCTGTTTTTT
CASSQEALTGELFF